The sequence of this TCR beta chain was determined in a study of CD8+ T cells in alopecia areata. In the study overall: For the treated group, dosing was oral tofacitinib at 5 to 10 mg twice daily. Regarding the study as a whole: Lesional scalp, notably in alopecia totalis/universalis, had clonality above that of normal scalp.

Worth noting for this clone: The antigen remains undetermined.

The germline gives CDR1 ENHRY, CDR2 SYGVKD. V lost 3 bases to trimming and J lost 1 base, with 10 bases between them. The CDR3 totals 14 residues. Isolated RNA was reverse transcribed into cDNA used as the sequencing template. Profiling relied on immunoSEQ multiplex PCR, and the TCRdb table lists in-frame clones only, not all of them. Among more than 150,000 clones listed, 59% were seen once. This sequence was found in a human donor with alopecia areata. This sequence joins TRBV10-3 and TRBJ2-7, with unresolved D. Source: CD4+ T cells sorted from blood, taken at week 0. The CDR3: CAISDAKDSYEQYF. DNA of the CDR3: TGTGCCATCAGTGACGCAAAGGATTCCTACGAGCAGTACTTC.